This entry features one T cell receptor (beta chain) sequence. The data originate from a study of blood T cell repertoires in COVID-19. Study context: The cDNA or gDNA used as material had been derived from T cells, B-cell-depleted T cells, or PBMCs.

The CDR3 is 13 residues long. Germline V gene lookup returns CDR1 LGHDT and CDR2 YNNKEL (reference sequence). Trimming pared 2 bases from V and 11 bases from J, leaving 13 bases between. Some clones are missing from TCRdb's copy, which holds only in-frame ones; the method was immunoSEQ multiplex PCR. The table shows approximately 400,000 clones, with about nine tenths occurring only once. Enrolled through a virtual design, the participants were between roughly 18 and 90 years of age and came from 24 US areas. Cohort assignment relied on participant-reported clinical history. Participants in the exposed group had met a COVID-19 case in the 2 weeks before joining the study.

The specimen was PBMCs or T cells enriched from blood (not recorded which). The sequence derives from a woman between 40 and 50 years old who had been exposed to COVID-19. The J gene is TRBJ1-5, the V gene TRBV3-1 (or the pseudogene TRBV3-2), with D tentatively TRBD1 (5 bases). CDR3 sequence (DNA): TGTGCCAGCAGCCAAAGCCCGGGGGGTACCCAGCATTTT. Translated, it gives CASSQSPGGTQHF.